The TCR beta chain under discussion was sequenced for a study of blood T cells in healthy people across ages. The V and J ends lost 7 bases and 4 bases respectively, with 13 bases between them. CDR3 length: 13 residues. Germline values: CDR1 SNHLY, CDR2 FYNNEI. Sample-barcoded 5' priming and a J-beta primer mix drove a second PCR of about 6 to 12 cycles. MiXCR, run by TCRdb on the 5' RACE reads, gives a single entry per CDR3 protein. This sample has around 1,000,000 distinct CDR3 sequences, with 35% to 40% found just once. Sample: blood. This chain connects TRBV2 to TRBJ1-2; TRBD1 is a possible D gene (5 bases). The clonotype was recovered from a man younger than 30 in good health. CDR3 sequence: CASIGTLGYGYTF. The CDR3 DNA reads as TGTGCCAGCATAGGGACTCTCGGCTATGGCTACACCTTC.